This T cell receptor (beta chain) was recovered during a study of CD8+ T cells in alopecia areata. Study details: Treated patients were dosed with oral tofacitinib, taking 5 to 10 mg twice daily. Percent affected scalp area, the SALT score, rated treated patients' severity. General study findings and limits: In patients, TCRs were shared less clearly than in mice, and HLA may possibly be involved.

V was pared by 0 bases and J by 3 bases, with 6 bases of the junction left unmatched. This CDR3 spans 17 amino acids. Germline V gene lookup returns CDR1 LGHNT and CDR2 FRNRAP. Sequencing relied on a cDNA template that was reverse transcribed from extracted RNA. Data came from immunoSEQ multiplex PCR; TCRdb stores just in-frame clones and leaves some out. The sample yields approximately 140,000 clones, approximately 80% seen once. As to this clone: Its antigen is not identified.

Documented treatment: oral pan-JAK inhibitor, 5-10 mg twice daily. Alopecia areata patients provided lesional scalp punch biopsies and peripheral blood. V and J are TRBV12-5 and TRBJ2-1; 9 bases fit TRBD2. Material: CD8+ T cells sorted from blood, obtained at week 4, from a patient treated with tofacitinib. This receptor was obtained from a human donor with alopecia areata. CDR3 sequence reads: CASGLVGSGGIYNEQFF. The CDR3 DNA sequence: TGTGCTAGTGGTTTGGTTGGTAGCGGGGGAATCTACAATGAGCAGTTCTTC.